The clone carrying this TCR beta chain has at least ten counts. TCRdb passed the 5' RACE reads through MiXCR, listing each CDR3 protein once. The sample consists of about 120,000 distinct CDR3 sequences, 9% to 15% of them appearing once. This record belongs to a study of spatial heterogeneity in lung cancer. Time point indicated: blood at routine non-recurrence follow-up after resection. Unsorted samples of tumor, nontumor lung or frozen PBMC had their whole RNA sequenced. Trimming left V 10 bases short and J 3 bases short, with 13 bases between. Germline values: CDR1 SNHLY, CDR2 FYNNEI. The CDR3 is 12 residues long.

This chain connects TRBV2 to TRBJ2-7; possibly TRBD1 for D (5 bases). The sample consisted of PBMCs, taken at follow-up. The origin of this receptor is a male donor with early-stage non-small cell lung cancer. The CDR3 protein is CAIRTLDYEQYF. CDR3 sequence (DNA): TGTGCCATACGGACACTGGACTACGAGCAGTACTTC.